The 25 T cell receptor beta chains below were found in one sample sequenced in a study of cytomegalovirus exposure and HLA in healthy donors. TCRdb's table, derived via immunoSEQ multiplex PCR, lists solely in-frame clones and lacks some. Among about 360,000 clones listed, about nine tenths were seen once. The sequencing sample was made of PBMCs. These receptors all stem from a woman between 18 and 29 years old in good health and CMV-seronegative.

The chain joins TRBV5-1 to TRBJ2-3; the D is unclear. The CDR3 totals 11 residues. The germline V and J ends were trimmed by 3 bases and 4 bases, with 3 bases remaining between them. Per germline, CDR1 SGHRS and CDR2 YFSETQ. CDR3 sequence: CASSSSDTQYF. The CDR3 nucleotides read TGCGCCAGCAGCTCCTCAGATACGCAGTATTTT. The full variable domain, in which reference TRBV5-1 and TRBJ2-3 provide the parts outside the CDR3, is KAGVTQTPRYLIKTRGQQVTLSCSPISGHRSVSWYQQTPGQGLQFLFEYFSETQRNKGNFPGRFSGRQFSNSRSEMNVSTLELGDSALYLCASSSSDTQYFGPGTRLTVL.

This clone was found once. The chain has TRBV10-3 and TRBJ1-1; 8 bases map to TRBD1. CDR1 and CDR2 (germline): ENHRY, SYGVKD. This CDR3 region has 15 residues. Trimming cost V 3 bases and J 2 bases; bases outside gene matches: 5. In DNA form, the CDR3 reads TGTGCCATCAGTGATTCAGGGGGCATTAACACTGAAGCTTTCTTT. Protein: CAISDSGGINTEAFF.

This chain joins TRBV29-1 and TRBJ2-5; D call uncertain. Germline V gene lookup returns CDR1 SQVTM and CDR2 ANQGSEA. Trimming pared 3 bases from V and 0 bases from J, leaving 14 bases between. CDR3 length: 15 amino acids. The CDR3 sequence: CSVEGGHFYQETQYF. CDR3 DNA sequence: TGCAGCGTTGAGGGTGGGCACTTCTACCAAGAGACCCAGTACTTC.

Regarding this clone: Other DNA sequences in the sample encode the same CDR3. The chain couples TRBV27 to TRBJ1-5; 7 positions match TRBD1. CDR3 size: 14 residues. CDR1 and CDR2 (germline): MNHEY, SMNVEV (reference sequence). The V and J ends lost 8 bases and 4 bases, in that order; junction bases with no gene match: 8. CDR3 nucleotides: TGTGCCAGCTCCACGGGACAGAGTAATCAGCCCCAGCATTTT. This translates into CASSTGQSNQPQHF.

This clone appeared once. CDR3 protein: CASKKPTGTNYNEQFF. CDR3 sequence (DNA): TGTGCCAGCAAAAAACCCACAGGGACCAACTACAATGAGCAGTTCTTC. This rearrangement joins TRBV5-4 to TRBJ2-1; maybe TRBD1 (6 bases). CDR3 length: 16 amino acids. Germline-derived CDR1 and CDR2 are SGHNT and YYREEE (reference sequence). The germline V and J ends were trimmed by 6 bases and 3 bases, with 19 bases remaining between them.

The gene calls are TRBV29-1 and TRBJ2-2; 10 bases agree with TRBD2. This CDR3 is 16 amino acids long. The trim removed 4 bases at V and 6 bases at J, leaving 11 bases unmatched. Germline V lookup: CDR1 SQVTM, CDR2 ANQGSEA. DNA for the CDR3: TGCAGCGTTGGGACTAGCGGACGGGAAAGGTCCGGGGAGCTGTTTTTT. As protein: CSVGTSGRERSGELFF.

V is TRBV28 and J is TRBJ2-7; a weak D match, TRBD1 (6 bases). Germline V lookup: CDR1 MDHEN, CDR2 SYDVKM. Deletions cut 6 bases from V and 6 bases from J, with 15 bases between. The CDR3 has 13 amino acids. CDR3 sequence: CASRTRKGVEQYF. The DNA of the CDR3 is TGTGCCAGCAGAACTCGGAAGGGGGTCGAGCAGTACTTC.

The chain combines TRBV6-1 with TRBJ1-5; D remains ambiguous. This CDR3 region has 13 residues. Germline CDR1 and CDR2: MNHNS and SASEGT. Trimming stripped 4 bases from V and 4 bases from J, with 8 bases between. CDR3 nucleotides: TGTGCCAGCAGTGTCCGCGAGAATCAGCCCCAGCATTTT. Protein sequence: CASSVRENQPQHF.

This chain uses TRBV5-6 with TRBJ2-7, with D unresolved. V lost 0 bases and J 3 bases, leaving 13 bases between the germline ends. CDR1 is SGHDT and CDR2 is YYEEEE in the germline V gene. This CDR3 region has 15 residues. In DNA, the CDR3 is TGTGCCAGCAGCTTGGGGGCAGTTCGAGTCTACGAGCAGTACTTC. This gives the protein CASSLGAVRVYEQYF. Complete variable domain (other parts from reference TRBV5-6 and TRBJ2-7): DAGVTQSPTHLIKTRGQQVTLRCSPKSGHDTVSWYQQALGQGPQFIFQYYEEEERQRGNFPDRFSGHQFPNYSSELNVNALLLGDSALYLCASSLGAVRVYEQYFGPGTRLTVT.

The chain employs TRBV9 and TRBJ2-7; maybe TRBD2 (5 bases). Trimming shortened V by 4 bases and J by 5 bases, and 16 bases separated the two germline ends. Germline V CDR1 and CDR2: SGDLS, YYNGEE. The length of the CDR3 is 14 residues. CDR3 coding DNA: TGTGCCAGCAGCCCTCTCACGGGGATCGACGAGCAGTACTTC. Translated, it gives CASSPLTGIDEQYF. The full variable domain, its missing parts supplied by reference TRBV9 and TRBJ2-7, is DSGVTQTPKHLITATGQRVTLRCSPRSGDLSVYWYQQSLDQGLQFLIQYYNGEERAKGNILERFSAQQFPDLHSELNLSSLELGDSALYFCASSPLTGIDEQYFGPGTRLTVT.

This clone was seen only a few times. The chain combines TRBV2 with TRBJ1-1, with 9 positions matching TRBD1. V lost 5 bases, J lost 6 bases, and 10 bases stayed unmatched. The CDR3 runs 15 residues. Looked up from germline, CDR1 is SNHLY and CDR2 is FYNNEI. The CDR3 loop is CASSHHGTGIPEAFF. CDR3 DNA: TGTGCCAGCAGTCACCACGGGACAGGGATCCCTGAAGCTTTCTTT.

The chain employs TRBV5-1 and TRBJ2-1; 11 bases match TRBD2. The germline V gene encodes CDR1 SGHRS and CDR2 YFSETQ. The CDR3 contains 17 residues. Unmatched junction bases numbered 8, after V lost 4 bases and J lost 2 bases. CDR3 DNA: TGCGCCAGCAGCCCGGCCCATAGCGGGGGGGCCTACAATGAGCAGTTCTTC. Its protein product is CASSPAHSGGAYNEQFF.

V and J are TRBV7-9 and TRBJ2-1, with D unclear. The germline V and J ends were trimmed by 3 bases and 5 bases, with 8 bases remaining between them. CDR3 size: 13 residues. Looked up from germline, CDR1 is SEHNR and CDR2 is FQNEAQ (reference sequence). CDR3 DNA: TGTGCCAGCAGCTTCACAGAAAACAATGAGCAGTTCTTC. It encodes CASSFTENNEQFF.

CDR3 sequence: CASRRMETQYF. The CDR3 region has the DNA TGTGCCAGCAGGCGAATGGAGACCCAGTACTTC. The rearrangement links TRBV7-9 to TRBJ2-5, with D unclear. The CDR3 sequence is 11 residues long. Germline V CDR1 and CDR2: SEHNR, FQNEAQ (reference sequence). The V end was cut by 6 bases, the J end by 5 bases, with 7 bases between.

The chain has TRBV28 and TRBJ1-6; perhaps TRBD1 as D (5 bases). In germline, CDR1 is MDHEN, CDR2 SYDVKM. The V and J ends lost 6 bases and 4 bases respectively, with 13 bases between them. The length of the CDR3 is 15 residues. This CDR3 is CASRLGQPYNSPLHF. CDR3 in DNA: TGTGCCAGCAGGCTGGGGCAGCCTTATAATTCACCCCTCCACTTT.

V gene TRBV27 combines with J gene TRBJ1-5; D not resolved. The V end was cut by 2 bases, the J end by 2 bases, with 7 bases between. Germline CDR1 reads MNHEY; CDR2 reads SMNVEV (reference sequence). The CDR3 is 14 residues long. CDR3 protein: CASSLTRGNQPQHF. CDR3 coding DNA: TGTGCCAGCAGTTTAACCCGCGGCAATCAGCCCCAGCATTTT.

The sample holds one count of this clone. The genes are TRBV9 and TRBJ2-5; D possibly corresponds to TRBD2 (7 bases). V was clipped by 4 bases and J by 5 bases, with 24 bases between them. The CDR3 has 17 amino acids. Germline-derived CDR1 and CDR2 are SGDLS and YYNGEE. The CDR3: CASSPPHGGGPGETQYF. The CDR3 DNA reads TGTGCCAGCAGCCCACCGCATGGCGGGGGCCCCGGGGAGACCCAGTACTTC. The entire variable domain, with the rest obtained from reference TRBV9 and TRBJ2-5, is as follows: DSGVTQTPKHLITATGQRVTLRCSPRSGDLSVYWYQQSLDQGLQFLIQYYNGEERAKGNILERFSAQQFPDLHSELNLSSLELGDSALYFCASSPPHGGGPGETQYFGPGTRLLVL.

V and J are TRBV11-2 and TRBJ1-6; 8 positions match TRBD1. There are 13 residues in the CDR3. Germline V CDR1 and CDR2: SGHAT, FQNNGV. The V and J ends lost 6 bases and 11 bases, in that order; junction bases with no gene match: 6. The CDR3 loop reads CASSSGGLTPLHF. CDR3 bases: TGTGCCAGCAGTTCAGGGGGCCTTACACCCCTCCACTTT. The full variable domain, with the rest looked up from reference TRBV11-2 and TRBJ1-6, is EAGVAQSPRYKIIEKRQSVAFWCNPISGHATLYWYQQILGQGPKLLIQFQNNGVVDDSQLPKDRFSAERLKGVDSTLKIQPAKLEDSAVYLCASSSGGLTPLHFGNGTRLTVT.

The chain employs TRBV7-2 and TRBJ2-3; D perhaps matches TRBD1 (5 bases). The CDR3 spans 14 residues. Germline V CDR1 and CDR2: SGHTA, FQGNSA. Trimming pared 1 base from V and 6 bases from J, leaving 11 bases between. The chain's CDR3 is CASSLGPGLDTQYF. CDR3 in DNA: TGTGCCAGCAGCTTAGGTCCAGGGCTGGATACGCAGTATTTT.

The chain links TRBV9 to TRBJ2-1; D gene unclear. The CDR3 is 13 residues long. CDR1 and CDR2 from the germline V gene are SGDLS and YYNGEE. Trimming pared 5 bases from V and 3 bases from J, leaving 9 bases between. The CDR3 region is CASSETDYNEQFF. The CDR3 DNA reads TGTGCCAGCAGTGAAACTGACTACAATGAGCAGTTCTTC.

The rearrangement joins TRBV6-1 to TRBJ2-1; 11 positions agree with TRBD2. Unmatched junction bases numbered 2, after V lost 4 bases and J lost 3 bases. There are 15 residues in the CDR3. CDR1 and CDR2 (germline): MNHNS, SASEGT. CDR3 amino acids: CASSGLAGNYNEQFF. CDR3 sequence (DNA): TGTGCCAGCAGTGGACTAGCGGGGAACTACAATGAGCAGTTCTTC.

This chain connects TRBV6-4 to TRBJ1-2; TRBD1 agrees at 12 bases. There are 15 residues in the CDR3. CDR1 is MRHNA and CDR2 is SNTAGT in the germline V gene. V lost 8 bases, J lost 2 bases, and 6 bases stayed unmatched. CDR3 sequence: CASGTGTGGNYGYTF. The CDR3 region has the DNA TGTGCCAGCGGAACCGGGACAGGGGGCAACTATGGCTACACCTTC.

CDR3 nucleotides: TGTGCCAGCAGCTTTCCCCCGGGACTCCGCACAGATACGCAGTATTTT. This codes for CASSFPPGLRTDTQYF. The chain has TRBV7-9 and TRBJ2-3; the D gene is possibly TRBD2 (6 bases). CDR1 and CDR2 (germline): SEHNR, FQNEAQ (reference sequence). This CDR3 is 16 amino acids long. Deletions cut 3 bases from V and 1 base from J, with 14 bases between.

The chain recombines TRBV9 with TRBJ1-1; tentatively, D is TRBD1 (6 bases). V lost 3 bases and J lost 4, with 10 bases in between. CDR3 length: 13 residues. Per the germline V gene, CDR1 is SGDLS and CDR2 is YYNGEE. For the CDR3, the DNA is TGTGCCAGCAGCGCCGGACAGTTCACTGAAGCTTTCTTT. It yields the protein CASSAGQFTEAFF.

V and J are TRBV27 and TRBJ2-1; 7 nucleotides agree with TRBD1. The germline V gene has CDR1 MNHEY and CDR2 SMNVEV (reference sequence). The CDR3 spans 17 residues. With V trimmed by 4 bases and J by 3 bases, 12 bases remained unmatched. The CDR3 DNA reads TGTGCCAGCAGTTCCCCTCCCGGGTCAGGGGGCTACAATGAGCAGTTCTTC. It encodes CASSSPPGSGGYNEQFF.